This T cell receptor (beta chain) was recorded in a study of blood T cell repertoires in COVID-19. About the research overall: Researchers got acute and convalescent COVID-19 samples from the United States, Italy and Spain.

Authors' processing steps: Amplifying reference gene primers gave estimates of nucleated cell counts. Sequencing was performed with immunoSEQ multiplex PCR; in TCRdb, only in-frame clones are kept and a portion is missing. That table is the source of V, J and clone size, and D and trimming were worked out from the DNA. The sample consists of fewer than 350,000 clones, about 90% of them appearing once. This clone appeared a single time. V gave up 4 bases and J gave up 6 bases; unmatched junction bases: 14. CDR1 SEHNR and CDR2 FQNEAQ come from the germline V gene (reference sequence). The CDR3 is made up of 16 amino acids.

The chain combines TRBV7-9 with TRBJ1-2, with 7 bases matching TRBD1. The TCR comes from a woman in her thirties who had recovered from COVID-19. Sample: peripheral blood. DNA for the CDR3: TGTGCCAGCAGCTCAACATCAAAACCTCAGGGGGATGGCTACACCTTC. Amino acid sequence: CASSSTSKPQGDGYTF.